Following are 32 T cell receptor beta chains from one sample sequenced in a study of read filtering for tumor transcriptome and immune sequencing. The library was built from about 400 ng RNA with molecular barcoded adaptors for alpha/delta and beta/gamma chains. TCRdb passed the reads through MiXCR, listing each CDR3 protein once. The sample contains about 62,000 distinct CDR3 sequences, roughly 18% of which appear only once. Source material: a population of CD138-negative cells sorted from bone marrow. The source of these receptors is a donor aged 40 or older with multiple myeloma.

At least ten counts were recorded for this clonotype. The chain is built from TRBV29-1 and TRBJ2-3; 7 bases agree with TRBD1. Germline-derived CDR1 and CDR2 are SQVTM and ANQGSEA. J gave up 1 base and V 4 bases, and 2 bases lay outside the gene matches. The CDR3 contains 13 residues. This chain's CDR3 is CSVGQGGTDTQYF. CDR3 DNA: TGCAGCGTTGGACAGGGTGGCACAGATACGCAGTATTTT.

Ten or more counts support this clonotype. The chain combines TRBV20-1 with TRBJ2-5, with 9 bases fitting TRBD2. The CDR3 loop spans 14 amino acids. Germline V CDR1 and CDR2: DFQATT, SNEGSKA (reference sequence). V dropped 6 bases and J dropped 2; count of bases not matched to a gene: 7. The CDR3, as DNA: TGCAGTGCAGCGGGGGGAGGAGGGCAAGAGACCCAGTACTTC. It translates to CSAAGGGGQETQYF.

In this sample, this clonotype turned up many times. CDR3 sequence (DNA): TGTGCCAGTAGTATCTCGGACAGGGGAAGATACAATGAGCAGTTCTTC. Its protein is CASSISDRGRYNEQFF. V is TRBV19 and J is TRBJ2-1; TRBD1 aligns across 9 bases. V shed 3 bases, J shed 4 bases, and the junction held 7 bases outside the gene matches. CDR3 length equals 16 residues. Germline V lookup: CDR1 LNHDA, CDR2 SQIVND (reference sequence).

CDR3 nucleotides: TGTGCCAGCAGTTTAATTACACTGAAGTACCAAGAGACCCAGTACTTC. Translated: CASSLITLKYQETQYF. This chain joins TRBV28 and TRBJ2-5; D is uncertain. Trimming removed 2 bases at V and 0 bases at J, with 13 bases between. Germline V gene lookup returns CDR1 MDHEN and CDR2 SYDVKM. This CDR3 comprises 16 residues. Variable domain in full (rest from reference TRBV28 and TRBJ2-5): DVKVTQSSRYLVKRTGEKVFLECVQDMDHENMFWYRQDPGLGLRLIYFSYDVKMKEKGDIPEGYSVSREKKERFSLILESASTNQTSMYLCASSLITLKYQETQYFGPGTRLLVL.

On this clonotype: A much larger clone lies one base from this, so it may be a read error. The rearrangement uses TRBV7-9 and TRBJ2-6; D is unclear. The CDR3 has 16 amino acids. The germline gives CDR1 SEHNR, CDR2 FQNEAQ (reference sequence). This chain's CDR3 is CASSFGRSSGPNVQTF. CDR3 nucleotide sequence: TGTGCCAGCAGCTTCGGACGGAGCTCTGGGCCCAACGTCCAGACTTTC.

In this sample, this clonotype turned up many times. An end of the junction does not agree with germline; a read error may underlie this. The V gene is TRBV5-1, the J gene TRBJ2-1; 8 bases line up with TRBD1. The germline gives CDR1 SGHRS, CDR2 YFSETQ. The CDR3 spans 18 residues. As DNA, the CDR3 is TGCGCCGGCAGCAGTCGACAGGGGCCCCCTCTACTATACAATGAGCAGTTCTTC. As protein: CAGSSRQGPPLLYNEQFF.

This clonotype was recorded at least ten times. The chain uses TRBV29-1 and TRBJ2-3; a possible D gene is TRBD1 (5 bases). V shed 7 bases and J shed 2 bases, with 16 bases lying between them. From germline, CDR1 is SQVTM and CDR2 ANQGSEA. This CDR3 has 14 residues. For the CDR3, the DNA is TGCAGCGCCTCCGACAGAGCCTTCACAGATACGCAGTATTTT. Translated, it gives CSASDRAFTDTQYF.

In the case of this clonotype: A much bigger clone sits one base away, suggesting this may be a read error. The rearrangement joins TRBV5-1 to TRBJ2-7; possibly TRBD2 for D (5 bases). Between the trimmed V and J ends, which lost 4 bases and 0 bases, there was a span of 14 bases. The CDR3 runs 15 residues. Germline loops: CDR1 SGHRS, CDR2 YFSETQ. CDR3 region: CASSPRHGSSYEQYF. The CDR3 DNA sequence: TGCGCCAGCAGCCCCCGACATGGGAGCTCCTACGAGCAGTACTTC.

With regard to this clonotype: Since a much larger clone is just one base distant, this may be a read error. This CDR3 reads CSAKVGVAGELFF. CDR3 DNA: TGCAGTGCCAAGGTGGGAGTCGCCGGGGAGCTGTTTTTT. The genes are TRBV20-1 and TRBJ2-2; a weak D match, TRBD2 (5 bases). This CDR3 has 13 amino acids. Trimming cost V 6 bases and J 6 bases, with 14 bases left between them. The germline CDR1 and CDR2 sequences are DFQATT and SNEGSKA (reference sequence).

At least ten counts were recorded for this clonotype. DNA of the CDR3: TGTGCCAGCAGTTTATATCGAACAGGGGTTACTTCACCCCTCCACTTT. Encoded protein: CASSLYRTGVTSPLHF. The gene calls are TRBV28 and TRBJ1-6; 7 nucleotides align to TRBD1. The CDR3 sequence is 16 residues long. CDR1 and CDR2 (germline): MDHEN, SYDVKM. With V trimmed by 1 base and J by 9 bases, 9 bases remained unmatched. Full variable domain (remainder filled in from reference TRBV28 and TRBJ1-6): DVKVTQSSRYLVKRTGEKVFLECVQDMDHENMFWYRQDPGLGLRLIYFSYDVKMKEKGDIPEGYSVSREKKERFSLILESASTNQTSMYLCASSLYRTGVTSPLHFGNGTRLTVT.

This clonotype was seen many times. V and J are TRBV28 and TRBJ2-7; D call uncertain. Germline CDR1 is MDHEN and CDR2 is SYDVKM. Deletions cut 4 bases from V and 3 bases from J, with 19 bases between. The CDR3 is made up of 16 amino acids. CDR3 nucleotides: TGTGCCAGCAGTTATGGGCCTAGGGTCATCAGCTACGAGCAGTACTTC. As protein: CASSYGPRVISYEQYF. Based on the CDR3 plus reference TRBV28 and TRBJ2-7, the full variable domain is DVKVTQSSRYLVKRTGEKVFLECVQDMDHENMFWYRQDPGLGLRLIYFSYDVKMKEKGDIPEGYSVSREKKERFSLILESASTNQTSMYLCASSYGPRVISYEQYFGPGTRLTVT.

At least ten counts were recorded for this clonotype. The V call is TRBV2, the J call TRBJ2-5; D unclear. V gave up 8 bases and J gave up 0 bases, with 16 bases separating them. The germline V gene encodes CDR1 SNHLY and CDR2 FYNNEI. The CDR3 runs to 15 residues. The CDR3 DNA sequence: TGTGCCAGCGTCCCTGATCTTGTCTACCAAGAGACCCAGTACTTC. Amino acids: CASVPDLVYQETQYF.

In its sample, this clonotype was seen many times. V is TRBV18 and J is TRBJ2-6; TRBD1 agrees at 9 bases. Per germline, CDR1 KGHSH and CDR2 LQKENI. The V gene end was trimmed by 4 bases and the J gene end by 2 bases; junction bases not matched to a gene: 12. This CDR3 has 19 residues. The CDR3 bases are TGTGCCAGCTCACGCCGCGAGGACAGGGGTTCTCCTGGGGCCAACGTCCTGACTTTC. Amino acids: CASSRREDRGSPGANVLTF.

The sample holds many counts of this clonotype. The V and J genes are TRBV7-2 and TRBJ1-6; possibly TRBD1 for D (6 bases). The CDR3 spans 15 residues. The germline V gene has CDR1 SGHTA and CDR2 FQGNSA. V dropped 1 base and J dropped 8 bases, with 12 bases sitting between them. The CDR3, as DNA: TGTGCCAGCAGCTTAGATGGGGGCGTGTATTCACCCCTCCACTTT. As protein: CASSLDGGVYSPLHF. The complete variable domain, with remaining parts taken from reference TRBV7-2 and TRBJ1-6, reads GAGVSQSPSNKVTEKGKDVELRCDPISGHTALYWYRQSLGQGLEFLIYFQGNSAPDKSGLPSDRFSAERTGGSVSTLTIQRTQQEDSAVYLCASSLDGGVYSPLHFGNGTRLTVT.

This clonotype came up many times. The chain is built from TRBV7-2 and TRBJ2-2, with 8 bases fitting TRBD2. J gave up 4 bases and V 5 bases, and 9 bases lay outside the gene matches. Germline V lookup: CDR1 SGHTA, CDR2 FQGNSA. This CDR3 has 16 residues. The CDR3 sequence is CASSRFSGTATGELFF. In nucleotides, the CDR3 is TGTGCCAGCAGCCGTTTTAGCGGGACTGCCACCGGGGAGCTGTTTTTT.

This clonotype has a count of ten or more. The chain couples TRBV6-1 to TRBJ2-7; D is undetermined. The CDR3 covers 13 residues. V lost 8 bases, J lost 3 bases, and 14 bases lay in between. Germline V lookup: CDR1 MNHNS, CDR2 SASEGT. CDR3 protein: CASDRSINYEQYF. The CDR3 DNA sequence: TGTGCCAGCGATAGGTCCATCAACTACGAGCAGTACTTC.

This clonotype was counted ten times or more. J is TRBJ2-5 and V is TRBV29-1, with D tentatively TRBD2 (5 bases). Germline-derived CDR1 and CDR2 are SQVTM and ANQGSEA. V was clipped by 3 bases and J by 1 base, with 6 bases between them. CDR3 length: 12 amino acids. The CDR3 loop reads CSVDEGQETQYF. In DNA, the CDR3 is TGCAGCGTTGACGAGGGCCAAGAGACCCAGTACTTC. The complete variable domain, with remaining parts taken from reference TRBV29-1 and TRBJ2-5, reads SAVISQKPSRDICQRGTSLTIQCQVDSQVTMMFWYRQQPGQSLTLIATANQGSEATYESGFVIDKFPISRPNLTFSTLTVSNMSPEDSSIYLCSVDEGQETQYFGPGTRLLVL.

This clonotype occurred many times. The chain uses TRBV20-1 and TRBJ2-2; TRBD2 aligns across 8 bases. The junction had 7 bases not matched to a gene; V was cut back by 5 bases and J by 2 bases. The CDR3 is made up of 15 amino acids. Per germline, CDR1 DFQATT and CDR2 SNEGSKA (reference sequence). CDR3 protein: CSAPTSGPNTGELFF. The DNA of the CDR3 is TGCAGTGCTCCAACTAGCGGACCCAACACCGGGGAGCTGTTTTTT.

This clonotype was picked up many times. The chain recombines TRBV29-1 with TRBJ2-7, with 16 positions matching TRBD2. Germline assignment: CDR1 SQVTM and CDR2 ANQGSEA. The CDR3 consists of 17 residues. Unmatched junction bases numbered 11, after V lost 3 bases and J lost 6 bases. The CDR3 reads CSVESAGTSGREGEQYF. For the CDR3, the DNA is TGCAGCGTTGAGTCCGCCGGGACTAGCGGGAGGGAAGGCGAGCAGTACTTC.

The V and J genes are TRBV19 and TRBJ2-3; tentative D call: TRBD1 (5 bases). The CDR3 consists of 15 residues. Trimming stripped 1 base from V and 4 bases from J, with 12 bases between. The V gene's germline CDR1 is LNHDA and CDR2 SQIVND (reference sequence). In DNA form, the CDR3 reads TGTGCCAGTAGTATAGGGGGCGCCAGTCCAGATACGCAGTATTTT. The encoded protein is CASSIGGASPDTQYF.

This clonotype was recorded many times. This chain links TRBV9 with TRBJ2-7; D is perhaps TRBD1 or TRBD2 (6 bases each). Germline V gene lookup returns CDR1 SGDLS and CDR2 YYNGEE. The CDR3 extends over 13 amino acids. Trimming shortened V by 0 bases and J by 7 bases, and 11 bases separated the two germline ends. The CDR3 sequence is CASSVAGAGEQYF. CDR3 DNA: TGTGCCAGCAGCGTAGCGGGGGCTGGGGAGCAGTACTTC. Together with reference TRBV9 and TRBJ2-7, the CDR3 gives the full variable domain: DSGVTQTPKHLITATGQRVTLRCSPRSGDLSVYWYQQSLDQGLQFLIQYYNGEERAKGNILERFSAQQFPDLHSELNLSSLELGDSALYFCASSVAGAGEQYFGPGTRLTVT.

This clonotype was recorded many times. The rearrangement joins TRBV12-3 or TRBV12-4 to TRBJ2-7, with D possibly TRBD2 on 6 matching bases. V was clipped by 6 bases and J by 4 bases, with 16 bases between them. CDR3 size: 14 residues. The CDR3 here is CASSGPGLVYEQYF. The CDR3 region has the DNA TGTGCCAGCAGCGGACCGGGACTGGTGTACGAGCAGTACTTC.

The rearrangement links TRBV15 to TRBJ1-5; 7 bases are shared with TRBD1. The CDR3 is 16 amino acids. With V trimmed by 1 base and J by 4 bases, 7 bases remained unmatched. Germline CDR1 is LNHNV and CDR2 is YYDKDF (reference sequence). The CDR3 loop is CATSRGQGGWNQPQHF. The CDR3, as DNA: TGTGCCACCAGCAGAGGACAGGGCGGGTGGAATCAGCCCCAGCATTTT.

In this sample, this clonotype turned up many times. The chain recombines TRBV5-1 with TRBJ2-6; the D is unclear. Germline loops: CDR1 SGHRS, CDR2 YFSETQ. The CDR3 length is 13 residues. V was trimmed by 0 bases and J by 6 bases, leaving 4 bases between them. The DNA of the CDR3 is TGCGCCAGCAGCTTGGACGCGGCCAACGTCCTGACTTTC. This codes for CASSLDAANVLTF.

This clonotype was counted ten times or more. The V call is TRBV7-9, the J call TRBJ2-3; a weak D match, TRBD2 (6 bases). CDR1 is SEHNR, CDR2 FQNEAQ, per germline (reference sequence). The CDR3 totals 16 residues. Trimming shortened V by 0 bases and J by 0 bases, and 10 bases separated the two germline ends. The CDR3 nucleotides are TGTGCCAGCAGCTTAGCGCTGGGGACTAGCACAGATACGCAGTATTTT. As protein: CASSLALGTSTDTQYF.

The chain couples TRBV29-1 to TRBJ2-3; no definite D call. Per the germline V gene, CDR1 is SQVTM and CDR2 is ANQGSEA. The CDR3 covers 18 residues. V was clipped by 0 bases and J by 0 bases, with 19 bases between them. This CDR3 is CSVEESASETYSTDTQYF. The CDR3 DNA follows: TGCAGCGTTGAAGAGTCGGCTTCGGAGACGTATAGCACAGATACGCAGTATTTT.

In this sample, this clonotype turned up many times. The chain is built from TRBV29-1 and TRBJ1-1; D gene ambiguous. The CDR3 extends over 10 amino acids. Trimming took off 6 bases at V and 0 bases at J, with 2 bases between the two ends. Germline lookup yields CDR1 SQVTM and CDR2 ANQGSEA. The CDR3 region is CSVMNTEAFF. The DNA of the CDR3 is TGCAGCGTGATGAACACTGAAGCTTTCTTT.

With regard to this clonotype: Mismatch with germline at one junction end may stem from a read error. J is TRBJ2-7 and V is TRBV7-2; 8 bases are a match to TRBD2. This CDR3 has 16 residues. Germline V gene sequence: CDR1 SGHTA, CDR2 FQGNSA. CDR3 loop: CASSLGGLVGGYEQHF. CDR3 nucleotide sequence: TGTGCCAGCAGCTTAGGGGGACTAGTGGGGGGATACGAGCAGCACTTC.

This rearrangement joins TRBV29-1 to TRBJ2-3; D is perhaps TRBD1 (6 bases). Trimming took 6 bases from V and 4 from J, leaving 11 bases between them. Germline assignment: CDR1 SQVTM and CDR2 ANQGSEA. The CDR3 is 12 residues long. CDR3 in amino acids: CSVLQGPDTQYF. In DNA, the CDR3 is TGCAGCGTCTTACAGGGCCCAGATACGCAGTATTTT.

This clonotype was seen at least ten times. This chain connects TRBV20-1 to TRBJ2-3, with TRBD2 matching over 13 bases. The CDR3 totals 19 residues. The V gene end was trimmed by 8 bases and the J gene end by 0 bases; junction bases not matched to a gene: 17. The germline V gene has CDR1 DFQATT and CDR2 SNEGSKA (reference sequence). Written as DNA, the CDR3 is TGCAGTACCAAACCGGGACTAGCGGGGCCGGGCCTTAGCACAGATACGCAGTATTTT. It is translated as CSTKPGLAGPGLSTDTQYF.

This clonotype was found many times. The chain links TRBV28 to TRBJ2-7, with D perhaps matching TRBD1 (6 bases). CDR1 is MDHEN, CDR2 SYDVKM, per germline. Deletions cut 3 bases from V and 0 bases from J, with 9 bases between. The length of the CDR3 is 14 residues. CDR3 sequence (DNA): TGTGCCAGCAGTTTTATGGACAGCTCCTACGAGCAGTACTTC. It yields the protein CASSFMDSSYEQYF.

This clonotype was counted ten times or more. V and J are TRBV7-2 and TRBJ2-3, with 11 bases aligning to TRBD2. Germline V lookup: CDR1 SGHTA, CDR2 FQGNSA. This CDR3 comprises 14 residues. V shed 7 bases, J shed 4 bases, and the junction held 4 bases outside the gene matches. The CDR3 loop reads CASKTSGNADTQYF. The CDR3 DNA reads as TGTGCCAGCAAGACTAGCGGGAACGCAGATACGCAGTATTTT. Supplemented by reference TRBV7-2 and TRBJ2-3, the full variable domain reads GAGVSQSPSNKVTEKGKDVELRCDPISGHTALYWYRQSLGQGLEFLIYFQGNSAPDKSGLPSDRFSAERTGGSVSTLTIQRTQQEDSAVYLCASKTSGNADTQYFGPGTRLTVL.